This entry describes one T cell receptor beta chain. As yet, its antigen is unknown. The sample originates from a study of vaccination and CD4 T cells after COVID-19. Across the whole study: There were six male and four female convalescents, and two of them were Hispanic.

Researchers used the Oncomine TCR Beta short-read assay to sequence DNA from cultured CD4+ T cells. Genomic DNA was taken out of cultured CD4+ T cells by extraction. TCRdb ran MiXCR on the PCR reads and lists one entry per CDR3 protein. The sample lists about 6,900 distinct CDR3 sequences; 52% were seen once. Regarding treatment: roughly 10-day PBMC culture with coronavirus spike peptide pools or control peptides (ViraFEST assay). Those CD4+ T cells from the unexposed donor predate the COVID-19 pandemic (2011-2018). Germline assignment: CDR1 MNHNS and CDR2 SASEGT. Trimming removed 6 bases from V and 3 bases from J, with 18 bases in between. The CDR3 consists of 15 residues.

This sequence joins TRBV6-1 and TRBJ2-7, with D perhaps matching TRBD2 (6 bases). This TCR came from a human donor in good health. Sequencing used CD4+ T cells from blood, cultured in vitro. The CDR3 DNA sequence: TGTGCCAGCAGGCCCGGGGCCGCGGGAATCTACGAGCAGTACTTC. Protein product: CASRPGAAGIYEQYF.